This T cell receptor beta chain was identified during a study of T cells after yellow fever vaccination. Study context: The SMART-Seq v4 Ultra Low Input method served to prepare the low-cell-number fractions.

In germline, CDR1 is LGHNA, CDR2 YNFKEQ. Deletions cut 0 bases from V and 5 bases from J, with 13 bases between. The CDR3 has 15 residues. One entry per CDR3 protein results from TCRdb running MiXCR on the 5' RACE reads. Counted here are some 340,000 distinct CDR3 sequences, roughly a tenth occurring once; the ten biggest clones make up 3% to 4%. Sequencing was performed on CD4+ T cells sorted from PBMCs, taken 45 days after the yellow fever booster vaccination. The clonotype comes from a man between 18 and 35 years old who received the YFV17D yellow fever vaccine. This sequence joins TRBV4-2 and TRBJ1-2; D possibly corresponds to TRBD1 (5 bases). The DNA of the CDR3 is TGTGCCAGCAGCCAAGAGAAGCAGGGCGGGTATGGCTACACCTTC. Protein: CASSQEKQGGYGYTF.